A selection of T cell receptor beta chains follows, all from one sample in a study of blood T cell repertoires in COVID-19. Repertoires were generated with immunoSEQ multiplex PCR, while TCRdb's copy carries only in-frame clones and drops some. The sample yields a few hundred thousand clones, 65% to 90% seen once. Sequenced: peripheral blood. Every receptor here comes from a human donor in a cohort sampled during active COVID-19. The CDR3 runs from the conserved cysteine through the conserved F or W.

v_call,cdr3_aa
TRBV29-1,CSAWTGVHEQYF
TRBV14,CASSQEVRGRMGYTF
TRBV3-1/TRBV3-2,CASSARERFLAKNIQYF
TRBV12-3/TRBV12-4,CASSTGIGAFF
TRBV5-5,CASSPGTSGDNEQFF
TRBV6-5,CASSYQGNYGYTF
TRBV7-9,CASSLDGQRNTIYF
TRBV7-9,CASKRGNGNTIYF
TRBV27,CASSLRGLGETQYF
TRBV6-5,CASSYRGTADGYTF
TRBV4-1,CASSPQAGRSSYNEQFF